This is a list of T cell receptor beta chains from one sample in a study of cytomegalovirus exposure and HLA in healthy donors. Only in-frame clones appear in the TCRdb table, and some are missing; sequencing was by immunoSEQ multiplex PCR. The sample has over 150,000 clones, about 89% seen once; the top ten hold approximately 3%. Sequencing was carried out using PBMCs. All receptors come from a woman younger than 30 in good health and CMV-seropositive. The CDR3 runs from the conserved cysteine through the conserved F or W. The D gene is left open where the match is weak. For some rows the clone size is stated as once, few or many, or as a class when expanded; others skip it.

abundance	d_gene	len	j_gene	v_gene	CDR3aa	CDR3nt
.	TRBD1	18	TRBJ1-2	TRBV4-2	CASSQVAGQGASNYGYTF	TGTGCCAGCAGCCAAGTAGCGGGTCAGGGGGCTTCTAACTATGGCTACACCTTC
.	TRBD1	14	TRBJ2-1	TRBV4-2	CASSRLGQYNEQFF	TGTGCCAGCAGCAGATTGGGACAGTACAATGAGCAGTTCTTC
.	.	13	TRBJ2-7	TRBV2	CASSGGSSYEQYF	TGTGCCAGCAGTGGGGGCAGCTCCTACGAGCAGTACTTC
once	.	16	TRBJ2-3	TRBV28	CASRIALAIGTDTQYF	TGTGCCAGCAGGATTGCTCTTGCGATAGGCACAGATACGCAGTATTTT
.	.	15	TRBJ2-1	TRBV5-1	CASSWSPSSYNEQFF	TGCGCCAGCAGCTGGAGCCCCTCCTCCTACAATGAGCAGTTCTTC
.	.	14	TRBJ2-7	TRBV6-4	CASSATGRGGEQYF	TGTGCCAGCAGTGCCACCGGCCGAGGTGGCGAGCAGTACTTC
.	TRBD1	15	TRBJ2-5	TRBV7-3	CASSPDRGSWETQYF	TGTGCCAGCAGCCCCGACAGGGGATCATGGGAGACCCAGTACTTC
.	.	12	TRBJ2-7	TRBV10-3	CAISESTYEQYF	TGTGCCATCAGTGAGTCGACATACGAGCAGTACTTC
.	TRBD2	16	TRBJ2-1	TRBV7-2	CASSTVRRLADNEQFF	TGTGCCAGCAGCACCGTCCGGAGGCTAGCGGACAATGAGCAGTTCTTC
.	.	15	TRBJ2-7	TRBV5-5	CASSFINGAVGEQYF	TGTGCCAGCAGCTTTATTAATGGGGCAGTGGGGGAGCAGTACTTC
few	.	13	TRBJ2-7	TRBV7-6	CASVYRVFYEQYF	TGTGCCAGCGTCTACAGGGTGTTCTACGAGCAGTACTTC
.	.	17	TRBJ1-2	TRBV7-9	CASSSNQQGYASNDYTF	TGTGCCAGCAGCTCGAATCAACAGGGTTACGCGAGTAATGACTACACCTTC
few	TRBD2	10	TRBJ2-1	TRBV20-1	CSALAGGQFF	TGCAGTGCCCTAGCGGGGGGGCAGTTCTTC
.	.	11	TRBJ1-2	TRBV20-1	CSASPGGGYTF	TGCAGTGCTAGCCCTGGCGGGGGCTACACCTTC
few	TRBD1	16	TRBJ1-6	TRBV10-2	CASRDTGTGNNSPLHF	TGCGCCAGCAGAGACACCGGGACAGGGAATAATTCACCCCTCCACTTT
.	.	18	TRBJ2-7	TRBV11-2	CASSPFNLAVGSSYEQYF	TGTGCCAGCAGCCCCTTTAACTTAGCGGTGGGAAGCTCCTACGAGCAGTACTTC
.	.	14	TRBJ2-3	TRBV19	CASSIQGSTDTQYF	TGTGCCAGTAGTATTCAGGGAAGCACAGATACGCAGTATTTT
.	.	14	TRBJ1-5	TRBV19	CASSITGDNQPQHF	TGTGCCAGTAGTATAACCGGGGACAATCAGCCCCAGCATTTT
.	TRBD2	16	TRBJ2-7	TRBV28	CASSLLRTRGSYEQYF	TGTGCCAGCAGTTTATTGCGGACTAGGGGCTCCTACGAGCAGTACTTC
.	.	14	TRBJ2-7	TRBV6-5	CASSTSPGTYEQYF	TGTGCCAGCAGTACTAGTCCGGGGACCTACGAGCAGTACTTC
few	.	14	TRBJ2-2	TRBV19	CASSPYSVTGELFF	TGTGCCAGTAGTCCTTACAGTGTCACCGGGGAGCTGTTTTTT
.	TRBD1	18	TRBJ2-2	TRBV25-1	CASSANRGQVVGTGELFF	TGTGCCAGCAGTGCAAACCGTGGACAGGTTGTTGGGACCGGGGAGCTGTTTTTT
.	TRBD1	18	TRBJ2-3	TRBV4-1	CASSQDGQGRISTDTQYF	TGCGCCAGCAGCCAAGACGGACAGGGGAGGATAAGCACAGATACGCAGTATTTT
.	.	13	TRBJ2-7	TRBV7-2	CASSLHSSYEQYF	TGTGCCAGCAGCTTACACTCCTCCTACGAGCAGTACTTC
few	.	14	TRBJ2-7	TRBV18	CASSPSNRGFEQYF	TGTGCCAGCTCGCCCTCGAACCGGGGGTTCGAGCAGTACTTC
.	TRBD2	14	TRBJ2-5	TRBV27	CASSPTGGAETQYF	TGTGCCAGCAGTCCCACGGGAGGTGCGGAGACCCAGTACTTC
.	.	14	TRBJ1-6	TRBV30	CAWSSEGVNSPLHF	TGTGCCTGGAGTTCAGAGGGGGTTAATTCACCCCTCCACTTT
.	.	15	TRBJ1-3	TRBV28	CASSQPFRGGNTIYF	TGTGCCAGCAGTCAACCCTTCAGGGGAGGAAACACCATATATTTT
.	.	15	TRBJ2-7	TRBV5-1	CASRAQPEVSYEQYF	TGCGCCAGCAGGGCCCAGCCAGAGGTCTCTTACGAGCAGTACTTC
.	.	13	TRBJ2-7	TRBV10-1	CASGRASVSEQYF	TGCGCCAGCGGCAGGGCTAGCGTTTCCGAGCAGTACTTC
once	.	11	TRBJ2-7	TRBV28	CASSEMNEQYF	TGTGCCAGCAGTGAGATGAACGAGCAGTACTTC
few	.	13	TRBJ1-2	TRBV7-8	CASTQGRNYGYTF	TGTGCCAGCACCCAGGGGCGCAACTATGGCTACACCTTC
.	.	14	TRBJ1-1	TRBV19	CASSPTGGSTEAFF	TGTGCCAGTAGTCCAACGGGAGGGAGCACTGAAGCTTTCTTT
.	.	15	TRBJ1-1	TRBV7-6	CASSLGLGRNTEAFF	TGTGCCAGCAGCTTAGGGTTAGGGAGGAACACTGAAGCTTTCTTT
.	TRBD1	16	TRBJ1-3	TRBV6-6	CASSTNSPGQRNTIYF	TGTGCCAGCAGTACCAACAGCCCGGGACAGCGAAACACCATATATTTT
once	TRBD2	17	TRBJ2-3	TRBV15	CATSQGLAGGSVDTQYF	TGTGCCACCTCCCAAGGTCTAGCGGGAGGATCCGTGGATACGCAGTATTTT
.	.	14	TRBJ1-6	TRBV9	CASSVDPGDSPLHF	TGTGCCAGCAGCGTAGATCCAGGCGATTCACCCCTCCACTTT
.	TRBD1	13	TRBJ1-2	TRBV5-1	CASSSQGVQGYTF	TGCGCCAGCAGCTCGCAGGGGGTTCAGGGCTACACCTTC
few	TRBD2	14	TRBJ2-7	TRBV27	CASRTSGGTYEQYF	TGTGCCAGCCGGACTAGCGGGGGGACCTACGAGCAGTACTTC
.	TRBD2	12	TRBJ2-1	TRBV28	CASSFTSGRAFF	TGTGCCAGCAGTTTCACTAGCGGGAGAGCATTCTTC
few	TRBD2	14	TRBJ2-3	TRBV19	CASSIGGSGNAQYF	TGTGCCAGTAGTATAGGCGGGAGCGGCAATGCGCAGTATTTT